This TCR beta chain originates from a study of CXCR3-negative and CXCR3-positive naive CD8 T cells. Concerning this clonotype itself: Its matching antigen is unknown.

CD45RO-CCR7+CD27+CD95- cells counted as naive CD8+ T cells. The TRB libraries of cDNA were built by UMI-labeled 5' RACE. TCRdb reworked the 5' RACE reads into one entry per CDR3 protein, no DNA. Its listing shows tens of thousands of distinct CDR3 sequences. Germline values: CDR1 SGHTA, CDR2 FQGNSA. The CDR3 is made up of 17 amino acids. Overall study findings and caveats: For CXCR3-positive naive cells, TRB CDR3s were more hydrophobic than those of CXCR3-negative naive cells.

The sequence was collected from a human donor in good health. Some clones in this sample may be carry-over from other donors' samples. Sequencing was carried out using naive CXCR3+ CD8+ T cells from blood. Subset reported: CD45RO-CCR7+CD27+CD95- naive CD8+ T cells expressing CXCR3 (TNR3+). This chain connects TRBV7-2 to TRBJ2-1; the D call of TRBD1 rests on TCRdb alone, since no DNA is present to check it. The CDR3 loop is CASSFPRGDRAYNEQFF.